A single sample is the source of the 28 T cell receptor beta chains below, sequenced in a study of tissue T cells after allogeneic stem cell transplantation. Using immunoSEQ multiplex PCR, the repertoire was profiled, and TCRdb retains in-frame clones only, with some absent. The sample includes some 4,000 clones, roughly 50% of them seen just once. As to time point: mouse harvest day 7 after allogeneic transplant. Mouse grafts combined 10^7 T-cell-depleted bone marrow cells with 10^6 splenic CD5+ T cells. Sequencing was done on a sample of lymph node tissue. These receptors were obtained from a female BALB/c mouse given C57BL/6 T cells with graft-versus-host disease after an allogeneic hematopoietic cell transplant.

With respect to this clone: Germline and genes here are mouse. The CDR3 end lies 1 residue beyond the end of the read and is filled in from the germline J gene. The sample carries other DNA sequences with the same CDR3. The chain carries TRBV12-2 and TRBJ2-5; 7 positions match TRBD1. Germline V lookup: CDR1 SGHLS, CDR2 HYDKME. Unmatched junction bases numbered 7, after V lost 0 bases and J lost 5 bases. The CDR3 is 15 residues long. The CDR3 protein is CASSLEGGQIDTQYF. The CDR3 bases that were read are TGTGCCAGCTCTCTCGAAGGGGGACAGATAGACACCCAGTAC.

This clone was seen only a few times. The gene names given are mouse names. The read falls 1 residue short of the CDR3 end, and the missing part is taken from the germline J gene. The chain combines TRBV3 with TRBJ1-3; D ambiguous. The CDR3 has 13 residues. CDR1 and CDR2 (germline): SNHLY, FYNGKV (reference sequence). Trimming removed 2 bases from V and 4 bases from J, with 6 bases in between. Here the CDR3 reads CASSLTGGNTLYF. The CDR3 DNA, read in part, is TGTGCCAGCAGCTTAACGGGAGGAAATACGCTCTAT.

As to this clone: Genes and germline are mouse. The read gets to within 1 residue of the CDR3 end, and the germline J gene fills in the rest. V gene TRBV19 combines with J gene TRBJ2-5; 10 bases align to TRBD2. Per germline, CDR1 FNHDT and CDR2 SITEND (reference sequence). After removal of 3 bases from V and 6 bases from J, the junction contained 4 bases not matched to a gene. The length of the CDR3 is 14 residues. The CDR3 bases that were read are TGTGCCAGCAGTAGACTGGGGGGACTGGACACCCAGTAC. Protein product: CASSRLGGLDTQY. The entire CDR3 reads CASSRLGGLDTQYF.

Comment on this clone: The gene symbols are mouse symbols. The CDR3 goes on 1 residue after the read ends, and that part is filled in from the germline J gene. V usage is TRBV13-2 and J usage is TRBJ2-4; 7 bases align to TRBD2. V shed 2 bases, J shed 7 bases, and the junction held 4 bases outside the gene matches. The germline CDR1 and CDR2 sequences are NNHNN and SYGAGS (reference sequence). This CDR3 has 13 amino acids. CDR3: CASGERGGDTLYF. The CDR3 bases that were read are TGTGCCAGCGGTGAGCGGGGGGGTGACACCTTGTAC.

This clone is large (0.1 to 1%) in the sample. Germline and genes: mouse. The read is 1 residue too short to cover the CDR3 end, so that end is filled in from the germline J gene. The chain combines TRBV16 with TRBJ1-5; D ambiguous. Germline V gene sequence: CDR1 SGHSA, CDR2 FRNQAP. This CDR3 spans 13 amino acids. Trimming pared 6 bases from V and 0 bases from J, leaving 6 bases between. The CDR3 region is CASRQHNNQAPLF. CDR3 bases read: TGTGCAAGCAGACAGCATAACAACCAGGCTCCGCTT. Together with reference TRBV16 and TRBJ1-5, the CDR3 gives the full variable domain: NAGVIQTPRHKVTGKGQEATLWCEPISGHSAVFWYRQTIVQGLEFLTYFRNQAPIDDSGMPKERFSAQMPNQSHSTLKIQSTQPQDSAVYLCASRQHNNQAPLFGEGTRLSVL.

A remark on this clone: Germline and genes here are mouse. The read ends 1 residue before the CDR3 terminus; that terminus is restored from the germline J gene. The chain carries TRBV3 and TRBJ2-4; TRBD2 is a possible D gene (5 bases). Germline CDR1 reads SNHLY; CDR2 reads FYNGKV (reference sequence). The V end was cut by 4 bases, the J end by 0 bases, with 8 bases between. The CDR3 runs to 14 residues. CDR3 DNA (partial): TGTGCCAGCAGCTCTGGGTTTAGTCAAAACACCTTGTAC. Protein: CASSSGFSQNTLY. The complete CDR3 sequence is CASSSGFSQNTLYF.

As to this clone: These gene names are mouse names. The sequence runs out 1 residue before the end of the CDR3; the remainder is reconstructed from the germline J gene. The chain links TRBV3 to TRBJ2-1, with 10 bases fitting TRBD2. Germline V lookup: CDR1 SNHLY, CDR2 FYNGKV (reference sequence). J gave up 4 bases and V 3 bases, and 3 bases lay outside the gene matches. This CDR3 contains 15 residues. CDR3 bases read: TGTGCCAGCAGCTTCACTGGGGGGGGGTATGCTGAGCAGTTC. Its protein is CASSFTGGGYAEQF. The entire CDR3 protein reads CASSFTGGGYAEQFF. Supplemented by reference TRBV3 and TRBJ2-1, the full variable domain reads GPKVLQIPSHQIIDMGQMVTLNCDPVSNHLYFYWYKQILGQQMEFLVNFYNGKVMEKSKLFKDQFSVERPDGSYFTLKIQPTALEDSAVYFCASSFTGGGYAEQFFGPGTRLTVL.

This clone was detected once. Mouse names are used for the genes. The read ends 1 residue before the CDR3 terminus; that terminus is restored from the germline J gene. V and J are TRBV26 and TRBJ2-7, with TRBD2 identical over 9 bases. Germline assignment: CDR1 KGHPV and CDR2 FQNQEV (reference sequence). J gave up 0 bases and V 2 bases, and 2 bases lay outside the gene matches. The CDR3 consists of 15 residues. CDR3 loop: CASSLLGGSSYEQYF. CDR3 bases read: TGTGCCAGCAGTCTGCTGGGGGGGAGCTCCTATGAACAGTAC.

About this clone itself: Gene and germline names: mouse. The read ends 1 residue early relative to the CDR3; the germline J gene fills the gap. V gene TRBV13-1 combines with J gene TRBJ1-1; D gene unclear. Germline V gives CDR1 NSHNY, CDR2 SYGAGN. V shed 4 bases and J shed 4 bases, with 8 bases lying between them. The CDR3 runs 12 residues. The CDR3 is CASSFSLTEVFF. The sequenced CDR3 bases are TGTGCCAGCAGTTTCAGCCTCACAGAAGTCTTC.

Only a few counts were recorded for this clone. All gene names here are mouse names. The CDR3 goes on 1 residue after the read ends, and that part is filled in from the germline J gene. The chain joins TRBV17 to TRBJ2-4; 9 positions match TRBD2. CDR1 is MNHDT and CDR2 is YYDKIL in the germline V gene. J was trimmed by 0 bases and V by 3 bases; bases with no gene match: 1. This CDR3 is built from 15 residues. CDR3: CASSRTGGSQNTLYF. Incomplete CDR3 DNA: TGTGCTAGCAGTAGGACTGGGGGTAGTCAAAACACCTTGTAC.

As concerns this clone: The gene symbols are mouse symbols. The read ends 1 residue shy of where the CDR3 ends; the end is completed using the germline J gene. The chain links TRBV12-2 to TRBJ2-5; TRBD2 matches at 7 bases. Germline V lookup: CDR1 SGHLS, CDR2 HYDKME. The CDR3 is 14 residues long. J gave up 3 bases and V 0 bases, and 2 bases lay outside the gene matches. The CDR3 reads CASSLAWGQDTQYF. CDR3 DNA (partial): TGTGCCAGCTCTCTCGCCTGGGGGCAAGACACCCAGTAC. The full variable domain, its missing parts supplied by reference TRBV12-2 and TRBJ2-5, is NSGVVQSPRYIIKGKGERSILKCIPISGHLSVAWYQQTQGQELKFFIQHYDKMERDKGNLPSRFSVQQFDDYHSEMNMSALELEDSAVYFCASSLAWGQDTQYFGPGTRLLVL.

This clone is medium-sized by share. Any gene name here is a mouse gene name. The CDR3 is cut off 1 residue early in the read; its end comes from the germline J gene. V is TRBV13-1 and J is TRBJ1-4; 10 nucleotides agree with TRBD1. Germline values: CDR1 NSHNY, CDR2 SYGAGN. This CDR3 is 15 amino acids long. The V segment lost 6 bases and the J segment 2 bases; nucleotides outside the gene matches: 4. The CDR3 loop reads CASKPGQGSNERLFF. The sequenced CDR3 bases are TGTGCCAGCAAACCGGGACAGGGGTCCAACGAAAGATTATTT.

This clone has only a few counts. Gene names are the mouse ones. The read ends 1 residue before the CDR3 terminus; that terminus is restored from the germline J gene. V usage is TRBV29 and J usage is TRBJ2-7, with 7 bases lining up with TRBD1. CDR1 MSHET and CDR2 SYDVDS come from the germline V gene. Trimming cost V 2 bases and J 7 bases; bases outside gene matches: 2. The CDR3 extends over 12 amino acids. Incomplete CDR3 DNA: TGTGCTAGCAGTTTAATCAGGGGGGAACAGTAC. This codes for CASSLIRGEQY. From start to end, the CDR3 is CASSLIRGEQYF.

As to this clone: Mouse names are used for the genes. The read is 1 residue too short to cover the CDR3 end, so that end is filled in from the germline J gene. The chain links TRBV16 to TRBJ1-1; the match to TRBD1 covers 7 bases. Germline CDR1 is SGHSA and CDR2 is FRNQAP. Trimming took 4 bases from V and 4 from J; bases not matched to a gene: 3. The CDR3 loop spans 13 amino acids. The CDR3 loop is CASSSQGSTEVFF. The CDR3 bases that were read are TGTGCAAGCAGCTCACAGGGGTCCACAGAAGTCTTC.

Concerning this clone: Gene names refer to mouse genes. Read coverage stops 1 residue before the CDR3 terminus; the germline J gene supplies the remainder. The chain couples TRBV13-3 to TRBJ1-2; 7 bases map to TRBD1. This CDR3 region has 14 residues. V dropped 4 bases and J dropped 0; count of bases not matched to a gene: 3. Germline lookup yields CDR1 NNHDY and CDR2 SYVADS. The DNA read from the CDR3 is TGTGCCAGCAGTTACAGGGGTGCAAACTCCGACTACACC. Translated, it gives CASSYRGANSDYT. The full CDR3 reads CASSYRGANSDYTF.

In its sample, this clone was seen a few times. The gene names given are mouse names. Read data end 1 residue before the CDR3 end; the end is taken from the germline J gene. V is TRBV13-2 and J is TRBJ1-6; D remains ambiguous. TRBJ1-6 is labeled an ORF, and its function is uncertain. Per the germline V gene, CDR1 is NNHNN and CDR2 is SYGAGS (reference sequence). Trimming took off 3 bases at V and 4 bases at J, with 2 bases between the two ends. The CDR3 runs 12 residues. The CDR3 protein is CASGGYNSPLYF. The covered CDR3 bases are TGTGCCAGCGGTGGGTATAATTCGCCCCTCTAC.

Remarks on this clone: Germline and genes: mouse. Coverage ceases 1 residue before the CDR3 finishes, and the germline J gene fills in the end. The J gene is TRBJ2-7, the V gene TRBV5; 7 nucleotides agree with TRBD2. CDR1 is LGHNA, CDR2 YNLKQL, per germline (reference sequence). The V segment lost 4 bases and the J segment 0 bases; nucleotides outside the gene matches: 6. This CDR3 is 15 amino acids long. CDR3 bases read: TGTGCCAGCAGCCCGGGGGGGGTCAGCTCCTATGAACAGTAC. It translates to CASSPGGVSSYEQY. The entire CDR3 protein reads CASSPGGVSSYEQYF.

A word on this clone: The listed genes are named as in mouse. The CDR3 loop reads CASSLSIIYEQYF. The CDR3 DNA, read in part, is TGTGCTAGCAGTTTATCGATTATCTATGAACAGTAC. The chain uses TRBV29 and TRBJ2-7; D is uncertain. The read ends 1 residue early relative to the CDR3; the germline J gene fills the gap. The V end was cut by 0 bases, the J end by 3 bases, with 6 bases between. The CDR3 sequence is 13 residues long. Germline CDR1 MSHET, CDR2 SYDVDS.

Note on this clone: Gene names follow the mouse nomenclature. Coverage ceases 1 residue before the CDR3 finishes, and the germline J gene fills in the end. The chain combines TRBV2 with TRBJ2-5; no reliable D call. Per germline, CDR1 LGHNA and CDR2 YSYQKL. CDR3 length: 13 residues. The V and J ends lost 0 bases and 5 bases respectively, with 6 bases between them. The CDR3 sequence: CASSQDPGDTQYF. CDR3 DNA (partial): TGTGCCAGCAGCCAAGATCCCGGAGACACCCAGTAC.

Turning to this clone: Gene names follow the mouse nomenclature. The CDR3 end falls 1 residue outside the read, so it is completed with the germline J gene. J is TRBJ1-1 and V is TRBV29; tentative D call: TRBD1 (6 bases). V lost 2 bases and J 4 bases, leaving 11 bases between the germline ends. Per germline, CDR1 MSHET and CDR2 SYDVDS. The CDR3 contains 14 residues. This CDR3 reads CASSLGGVGTEVFF. Incomplete CDR3 DNA: TGTGCTAGCAGTTTAGGGGGCGTGGGCACAGAAGTCTTC.

This clone was counted once. Gene names and germline refer to mouse. From the germline J gene comes the end of the CDR3, since the read stops 1 residue before it. The chain carries TRBV17 and TRBJ2-1, with 8 bases lining up with TRBD2. Looked up from germline, CDR1 is MNHDT and CDR2 is YYDKIL. This CDR3 contains 15 residues. With 1 base clipped from V and 6 bases from J, the junction kept 5 bases outside the gene matches. Here the CDR3 reads CASSRGGGARAEQFF. The CDR3 bases that were read are TGTGCTAGCAGTAGAGGAGGGGGGGCGCGTGCTGAGCAGTTC.

This clone was seen only a few times. Gene names are mouse gene names. Incomplete CDR3 DNA: TGTGGTGCTAGGGACAAAGAAACGCTGTAT. Protein sequence: CGARDKETLY. The complete CDR3 reads CGARDKETLYF. V and J are TRBV20 and TRBJ2-3; no clear D gene. The read terminates 1 residue before the CDR3 end, so the remaining end is supplied by the germline J gene. V was clipped by 0 bases and J by 5 bases, with 3 bases between them. Germline-derived CDR1 and CDR2 are GFQATS and STVNSAI. This CDR3 has 11 residues. The full variable domain, its missing parts supplied by reference TRBV20 and TRBJ2-3, is GALVYQYPRRTICKSGTSMRMECQAVGFQATSVAWYRQSPQKTFELIALSTVNSAIKYEQNFTQEKFPISHPNLSFSSMTVLNAYLEDRGLYLCGARDKETLYFGSGTRLTVL.

With respect to this clone: Gene names denote mouse genes. The CDR3 end lies 1 residue beyond the end of the read and is filled in from the germline J gene. The chain has TRBV3 and TRBJ2-5; TRBD2 agrees at 11 bases. The CDR3 covers 16 residues. CDR1 SNHLY and CDR2 FYNGKV come from the germline V gene (reference sequence). After removal of 2 bases from V and 5 bases from J, the junction contained 6 bases not matched to a gene. Incomplete CDR3 DNA: TGTGCCAGCAGCTTATACTGGGGGGGCGCGAGAGACACCCAGTAC. It is translated as CASSLYWGGARDTQY. The full CDR3 reads CASSLYWGGARDTQYF.

This clone is medium-sized in the sample. Genes and germline come from the mouse. The CDR3 is cut off 1 residue early in the read; its end comes from the germline J gene. The chain uses TRBV13-2 and TRBJ1-4, with 12 bases aligning to TRBD1. The CDR3 runs to 16 residues. Trimming took 3 bases from V and 6 from J; bases not matched to a gene: 6. Per germline, CDR1 NNHNN and CDR2 SYGAGS (reference sequence). CDR3 bases read: TGTGCCAGCGGTGTCCGGGACAGGGGGCTGGACGAAAGATTATTT. Its protein product is CASGVRDRGLDERLF. The full CDR3 protein is CASGVRDRGLDERLFF.

Note on this clone: Mouse gene names and germline throughout. The CDR3 end is not reached by the read, which stops 1 residue before it; the germline J gene fills it in. The chain recombines TRBV20 with TRBJ2-5, with no clear D. V was shortened by 2 bases and J by 0 bases, with 6 bases between the two germline ends. Germline-derived CDR1 and CDR2 are GFQATS and STVNSAI. The CDR3 is made up of 13 amino acids. CDR3 bases read: TGTGGTGCTAGGTTGGGTAACCAAGACACCCAGTAC. Amino acids: CGARLGNQDTQY. The whole CDR3 region reads CGARLGNQDTQYF.

As concerns this clone: Mouse gene names apply. Read sequence stops 1 residue before the CDR3 end, and the germline J gene provides the missing end. The chain uses TRBV3 and TRBJ2-1; TRBD2 matches at 11 bases. Germline CDR1 SNHLY, CDR2 FYNGKV (reference sequence). The CDR3 covers 15 residues. V was pared by 5 bases and J by 4 bases, with 4 bases of the junction left unmatched. The chain's CDR3 is CASSVTGGGYAEQFF. The sequenced CDR3 bases are TGTGCCAGCAGCGTGACTGGGGGGGGGTATGCTGAGCAGTTC.

Of note for this clone: The genes and germline here are from mouse. The DNA ends 1 residue before the CDR3 does, and the rest of the CDR3 is filled in from the germline J gene. V usage is TRBV3 and J usage is TRBJ1-2, with D hard to call. Germline CDR1 SNHLY, CDR2 FYNGKV (reference sequence). This CDR3 spans 13 amino acids. The V and J ends lost 2 bases and 1 base respectively, with 5 bases between them. The CDR3 region is CASSLNRNSDYTF. The DNA read from the CDR3 is TGTGCCAGCAGCTTAAACCGAAACTCCGACTACACC.

Regarding this clone: Germline and genes here are mouse. The read ends 1 residue before the CDR3 terminus; that terminus is restored from the germline J gene. V gene TRBV14 combines with J gene TRBJ2-2; D perhaps matches TRBD1 (6 bases). The germline gives CDR1 SGHDT, CDR2 FRDEAV. CDR3 length equals 15 residues. V dropped 1 base and J dropped 3 bases, with 10 bases sitting between them. CDR3 DNA, as far as it was read: TGTGCCAGCAGTTTCGGCAGGGGTGACACCGGGCAGCTCTAC. Protein: CASSFGRGDTGQLY. The entire CDR3 protein reads CASSFGRGDTGQLYF.